The 23 T cell receptor beta chains listed next were all sequenced from one sample in a study of blood T cells in healthy people across ages. Primers used in a second PCR of about 6 to 11 cycles were a sample-barcoded 5' primer and a J-beta primer mix. A single record per CDR3 protein comes from TCRdb applying MiXCR to the 5' RACE reads. The data contain 500,000 to 550,000 distinct CDR3 sequences, about 24% of them singletons. The sample also formed part of further work on T cells of mothers and their children.

Sequenced sample: blood. The receptor source for this set is a boy aged 5 to 17 in good health.

The CDR3 nucleotides read TGCGCCAGCAGCCAAGGAACGGTCGATGAGCAGTTCTTC. It is translated as CASSQGTVDEQFF. The V gene is TRBV4-1, the J gene TRBJ2-1; D is unclear. From germline, CDR1 is MGHRA and CDR2 YSYEKL. This CDR3 has 13 amino acids. V lost 1 base, J lost 8 bases, and 9 bases lay in between.

Notes on this clonotype: Compared with germline, one end of the junction differs, possibly owing to a read error. The chain employs TRBV5-6 and TRBJ1-3; D is undetermined. The CDR3 length is 15 residues. Germline V gene sequence: CDR1 SGHDT, CDR2 YYEEEE. CDR3 sequence reads: CASSSSGIRGNTIHF. DNA of the CDR3: TGTGCCAGCAGCTCCTCGGGCATCCGAGGAAACACCATACATTTT. Full variable domain (rest looked up from reference TRBV5-6 and TRBJ1-3): DAGVTQSPTHLIKTRGQQVTLRCSPKSGHDTVSWYQQALGQGPQFIFQYYEEEERQRGNFPDRFSGHQFPNYSSELNVNALLLGDSALYLCASSSSGIRGNTIHFGEGSWLTVV.

V is TRBV20-1 and J is TRBJ1-4; the D is unclear. In germline, CDR1 is DFQATT, CDR2 SNEGSKA (reference sequence). CDR3 size: 12 residues. The V gene lost 6 bases and the J gene lost 6 bases, with 11 bases spanning the gap. The CDR3 spells CSASTMDEKLFF. The CDR3 DNA reads as TGCAGTGCCTCGACCATGGATGAAAAACTGTTTTTT.

The chain combines TRBV4-3 with TRBJ2-1; a weak D match, TRBD2 (5 bases). V lost 1 base and J 8 bases, leaving 15 bases between the germline ends. Germline CDR1 and CDR2: LGHNA and YSLEER. The CDR3 runs to 15 residues. The chain's CDR3 is CASSQGTLVSDEQFF. DNA of the CDR3: TGCGCCAGCAGCCAAGGGACCCTAGTTAGCGATGAGCAGTTCTTC.

The V gene is TRBV28, the J gene TRBJ2-2; 9 nucleotides align to TRBD1. This CDR3 is 16 amino acids long. CDR1 and CDR2 (germline): MDHEN, SYDVKM. V shed 5 bases and J 2 bases; nucleotides not matched to a gene: 6. CDR3 nucleotide sequence: TGTGCCAGCAGTCCTACAGGGGGCTTCAACACCGGGGAGCTGTTTTTT. It codes for CASSPTGGFNTGELFF.

The V and J genes are TRBV7-9 and TRBJ1-3, with 8 positions matching TRBD1. Per germline, CDR1 SEHNR and CDR2 FQNEAQ (reference sequence). The CDR3 extends over 15 amino acids. V lost 4 bases and J lost 4; bases outside the gene matches: 6. CDR3 sequence reads: CASSSTDRGGNTIYF. The CDR3 bases are TGTGCCAGCAGCTCAACCGACAGGGGAGGAAACACCATATATTTT.

This clonotype has a handful of counts. V usage is TRBV6-5 and J usage is TRBJ2-5; 8 positions match TRBD1. The DNA end is a closer match to TRBJ2-1, so the J assignment may be wrong. Germline CDR1 is MNHEY and CDR2 is SVGAGI. This CDR3 contains 14 residues. DNA of the CDR3: TGTGCCAGCAGTCTCGGGACAGGTATCGATGAGCAGTTCTTC. Amino acid sequence: CASSLGTGIDEQFF.

The chain recombines TRBV14 with TRBJ2-5, with a weak D call TRBD2 (7 bases). The DNA end favors TRBJ2-7, so the J call may be wrong. The CDR3 contains 17 residues. Germline-derived CDR1 and CDR2 are SGHDN and FVKESK. The CDR3 DNA reads TGTGCCAGCAGCCAAGTTGGCCTCAGAGGGGGGGCCTACGAGCAGTACTTC. Translated: CASSQVGLRGGAYEQYF.

This clonotype was picked up a small number of times. The gene calls are TRBV20-1 and TRBJ2-3; D is perhaps TRBD2 (5 bases). CDR3 length equals 10 residues. Deletions cut 7 bases from V and 5 bases from J, with 7 bases between. Germline-derived CDR1 and CDR2 are DFQATT and SNEGSKA (reference sequence). The CDR3 protein is CSGRLDTQYF. The DNA of the CDR3 is TGCAGTGGGAGGTTAGATACGCAGTATTTT.

Comments on this clonotype: Germline and junction disagree at one end, which may indicate a read error. The rearrangement joins TRBV6-6 to TRBJ2-7, with D perhaps TRBD1 or TRBD2 (6 bases each). The CDR3 is 14 amino acids. Germline CDR1 reads MNHNY; CDR2 reads SVGAGI (reference sequence). For the CDR3, the DNA is TGTGCCAGCAGTTACTCAAGGGGGGCCTACGGGCAGTACTTC. Its protein is CASSYSRGAYGQYF.

The gene calls are TRBV20-1 and TRBJ2-7; D is unclear. Trimming took off 3 bases at V and 2 bases at J, with 14 bases between the two ends. Germline lookup yields CDR1 DFQATT and CDR2 SNEGSKA (reference sequence). The CDR3 length is 14 residues. DNA for the CDR3: TGCAGTGCTAGTAGTTCCGGGCTAACCTACGAGCAGTACTTC. Protein product: CSASSSGLTYEQYF.

This clonotype has a handful of counts. The V and J genes are TRBV4-3 and TRBJ2-7; D is unresolved. Germline V lookup: CDR1 LGHNA, CDR2 YSLEER. The germline V and J ends were trimmed by 0 bases and 5 bases, with 17 bases remaining between them. The CDR3 contains 16 residues. DNA of the CDR3: TGCGCCAGCAGCCAAGATGGGGTTGGCGGCCTGGACGAGCAGTACTTC. Translation: CASSQDGVGGLDEQYF.

This clonotype was counted a few times. The genes are TRBV7-3 and TRBJ1-4; a weak D match, TRBD1 (5 bases). V lost 5 bases and J lost 3, with 13 bases in between. The length of the CDR3 is 15 residues. CDR1 and CDR2 from the germline V gene are SGHTA and FQGTGA. The CDR3 is CASSPGGEPNEKLFF. The CDR3, as DNA: TGTGCCAGCAGCCCCGGGGGGGAGCCTAATGAAAAACTGTTTTTT. The full variable domain, rest sourced from reference TRBV7-3 and TRBJ1-4, is GAGVSQTPSNKVTEKGKYVELRCDPISGHTALYWYRQSLGQGPEFLIYFQGTGAADDSGLPNDRFFAVRPEGSVSTLKIQRTERGDSAVYLCASSPGGEPNEKLFFGSGTQLSVL.

This chain links TRBV6-2 or TRBV6-3 with TRBJ2-2; 8 bases map to TRBD1. Per germline, CDR1 MNHEY and CDR2 SVGEGT. This CDR3 is 16 amino acids long. V lost 5 bases and J lost 1; bases outside the gene matches: 6. The CDR3 DNA reads TGTGCCAGCAGTCGGACCGGGACAGGGAACACCGGGGAGCTGTTTTTT. Its translation: CASSRTGTGNTGELFF.

In its sample, this clonotype was seen a few times. The chain has TRBV9 and TRBJ1-2; no definite D call. CDR3 length: 18 residues. From germline, CDR1 is SGDLS and CDR2 YYNGEE. Between the trimmed V and J ends, which lost 4 bases and 0 bases, there was a span of 22 bases. CDR3 in DNA: TGTGCCAGCAGCCATAATCTACGGAGCGCGGCCACTAACTATGGCTACACCTTC. It translates to CASSHNLRSAATNYGYTF.

This rearrangement joins TRBV5-1 to TRBJ2-5; TRBD2 agrees at 14 bases. The end of the DNA aligns better with TRBJ2-7, so the J call may be wrong. CDR3 length: 16 residues. Germline V gene data show CDR1 as SGHRS and CDR2 as YFSETQ. The CDR3 loop is CASSYTPGLAGDEQYF. For the CDR3, the DNA is TGCGCCAGCAGTTACACACCGGGACTAGCGGGAGACGAGCAGTACTTC.

This clonotype has ten or more counts. V gene TRBV2 combines with J gene TRBJ1-5; D is ambiguous. CDR1 is SNHLY, CDR2 FYNNEI, per germline. V lost 4 bases, J lost 0 bases, and 10 bases lay in between. CDR3 length equals 15 residues. The CDR3: CASSGGQSSNQPQHF. As DNA, the CDR3 is TGTGCCAGCAGTGGCGGTCAGAGTAGCAATCAGCCCCAGCATTTT.

A few counts support this clonotype. The genes are TRBV5-1 and TRBJ2-6; D might be TRBD1 (5 bases). The CDR3 has 16 residues. The germline V and J ends were trimmed by 0 bases and 4 bases, with 11 bases remaining between them. Germline CDR1 SGHRS, CDR2 YFSETQ. This CDR3 is CASSLEGVNGANVLTF. CDR3 DNA: TGCGCCAGCAGCTTGGAAGGGGTAAACGGGGCCAACGTCCTGACTTTC.

The chain has TRBV27 and TRBJ1-5; weak D call: TRBD1 (6 bases). The germline CDR1 and CDR2 sequences are MNHEY and SMNVEV (reference sequence). The CDR3 spans 14 residues. V dropped 6 bases and J dropped 4 bases, with 13 bases sitting between them. CDR3 DNA: TGTGCCAGCAGCGAAGCACAGGGAAATCAGCCCCAGCATTTT. Translation: CASSEAQGNQPQHF.

The chain combines TRBV19 with TRBJ1-5; D is uncertain. V gave up 7 bases and J gave up 2 bases, with 15 bases separating them. CDR1 is LNHDA, CDR2 SQIVND, per germline (reference sequence). CDR3 length: 15 amino acids. The DNA of the CDR3 is TGTGCCAGTACCTCAGGAGGTGCGGGCAATCAGCCCCAGCATTTT. Protein: CASTSGGAGNQPQHF. The entire variable domain, with the rest obtained from reference TRBV19 and TRBJ1-5, is as follows: DGGITQSPKYLFRKEGQNVTLSCEQNLNHDAMYWYRQDPGQGLRLIYYSQIVNDFQKGDIAEGYSVSREKKESFPLTVTSAQKNPTAFYLCASTSGGAGNQPQHFGDGTRLSIL.

The chain carries TRBV20-1 and TRBJ2-7; 7 bases agree with TRBD2. The CDR3 is made up of 12 amino acids. Germline CDR1 reads DFQATT; CDR2 reads SNEGSKA (reference sequence). The V gene end was trimmed by 7 bases and the J gene end by 3 bases; junction bases not matched to a gene: 6. CDR3 loop: CSVTGTNYEQYF. The DNA of the CDR3 is TGCAGTGTTACCGGGACTAACTACGAGCAGTACTTC.

The rearrangement joins TRBV24-1 to TRBJ2-3; D is unclear. Germline loops: CDR1 KGHDR, CDR2 SFDVKD. Trimming shortened V by 9 bases and J by 5 bases, and 8 bases separated the two germline ends. This CDR3 region has 11 residues. The CDR3 DNA sequence: TGTGCCACCGTGGGTGGAGATACGCAGTATTTT. Amino acid sequence: CATVGGDTQYF.

In its sample, this clonotype was seen a few times. J is TRBJ2-3 and V is TRBV7-2, with 8 nucleotides matching TRBD2. V was clipped by 5 bases and J by 4 bases; unmatched bases: 8. The CDR3 is 15 amino acids. Germline CDR1 is SGHTA and CDR2 is FQGNSA. The CDR3 DNA reads as TGTGCCAGCAGCCTCATTAGCGGGGCGTCAGATACGCAGTATTTT. Amino acid sequence: CASSLISGASDTQYF.